The next 25 T cell receptor beta chains were all read from a single sample in a study of shared clonotypes between healthy human individuals. This table comes from immunoSEQ multiplex PCR, and its TCRdb copy is limited to in-frame clones, with some not included. The sample yields 1.4 million to 1.5 million clones, 95% to 97% seen once. Sequencing was done on a sample of naive CD4+ T cells sorted from blood. Indicated subset: CD45RA+ positively selected. The receptors derive from a man aged 30-40 years in good health.

This sequence joins TRBV13 and TRBJ2-2; 7 bases line up with TRBD2. The germline gives CDR1 PRHDT, CDR2 FYEKMQ (reference sequence). The CDR3 loop spans 17 amino acids. V gave up 5 bases and J gave up 2 bases; unmatched junction bases: 11. The CDR3 nucleotides are TGTGCCAGCAGCCCCCTATGGGGGAGGGAAAACACCGGGGAGCTGTTTTTT. Translating it yields CASSPLWGRENTGELFF.

The chain uses TRBV7-7 and TRBJ2-6, with D tentatively TRBD2 (6 bases). The CDR3 is 15 residues long. Germline CDR1 is SSHAT and CDR2 is FNYEAQ (reference sequence). Trimming cost V 3 bases and J 1 base, with 7 bases left between them. The CDR3 bases are TGTGCCAGCAGCTTGGAGGGGTCTGGGGCCAACGTCCTGACTTTC. This gives the protein CASSLEGSGANVLTF.

The J gene is TRBJ2-5, the V gene TRBV27; 10 bases match TRBD2. This CDR3 spans 16 amino acids. Per the germline V gene, CDR1 is MNHEY and CDR2 is SMNVEV (reference sequence). Trimming removed 3 bases from V and 1 base from J; junction bases left unmatched: 5. The CDR3 reads CASSFSSGRIQETQYF. The DNA of the CDR3 is TGTGCCAGCAGTTTCTCTAGCGGGAGAATCCAAGAGACCCAGTACTTC.

V usage is TRBV18 and J usage is TRBJ2-1, with 10 bases aligning to TRBD2. CDR1 KGHSH and CDR2 LQKENI come from the germline V gene. J was trimmed by 7 bases and V by 3 bases; bases with no gene match: 6. The CDR3 has 15 amino acids. The CDR3 loop reads CASSPLAGVTNEQFF. CDR3 coding DNA: TGTGCCAGCTCACCCCTAGCGGGGGTTACGAATGAGCAGTTCTTC. The full variable domain, its missing parts supplied by reference TRBV18 and TRBJ2-1, is NAGVMQNPRHLVRRRGQEARLRCSPMKGHSHVYWYRQLPEEGLKFMVYLQKENIIDESGMPKERFSAEFPKEGPSILRIQQVVRGDSAAYFCASSPLAGVTNEQFFGPGTRLTVL.

The CDR3 sequence is CASSSGGHNEQFF. CDR3 nucleotides: TGTGCCAGCAGCTCAGGAGGGCACAATGAGCAGTTCTTC. This chain uses TRBV7-3 with TRBJ2-1; weak D call: TRBD2 (6 bases). The CDR3 covers 13 residues. The V end was cut by 4 bases, the J end by 5 bases, with 9 bases between. Germline V CDR1 and CDR2: SGHTA, FQGTGA.

The V gene is TRBV19, the J gene TRBJ2-1, with D possibly being TRBD1 or TRBD2 (7 bases each). V was pared by 6 bases and J by 6 bases, with 18 bases between. This CDR3 is 15 amino acids long. The V gene's germline CDR1 is LNHDA and CDR2 SQIVND (reference sequence). This chain's CDR3 is CASSRGGGIGNEQFF. As DNA, the CDR3 is TGTGCCAGTAGCCGGGGAGGGGGCATCGGCAATGAGCAGTTCTTC.

The genes are TRBV7-9 and TRBJ2-7, with 7 nucleotides matching TRBD2. CDR3 length: 17 amino acids. CDR1 SEHNR and CDR2 FQNEAQ come from the germline V gene (reference sequence). J gave up 2 bases and V 1 base, and 11 bases lay outside the gene matches. In DNA, the CDR3 is TGTGCCAGCAGCTTAGGGGGAGTAGCGGGCTACACCTACGAGCAGTACTTC. Its translation: CASSLGGVAGYTYEQYF.

This clone was seen only a few times. The rearrangement uses TRBV18 and TRBJ2-7, with 9 bases aligning to TRBD1. This CDR3 has 15 residues. V trimming: 3 bases; J trimming: 13 bases; junction bases outside the gene matches: 16. Per the germline V gene, CDR1 is KGHSH and CDR2 is LQKENI. CDR3 sequence (DNA): TGTGCCAGCTCACCGGGAAGCGGACAGGGGTCGGTCGACTACTTC. Protein: CASSPGSGQGSVDYF.

The rearrangement links TRBV2 to TRBJ2-1; 14 bases align to TRBD2. Trimming took 6 bases from V and 3 from J; bases not matched to a gene: 10. Per the germline V gene, CDR1 is SNHLY and CDR2 is FYNNEI. This CDR3 contains 18 residues. The CDR3 DNA sequence: TGTGCCAGCAGAGATTGGACTAGCGGGAGGACTAACTACAATGAGCAGTTCTTC. This codes for CASRDWTSGRTNYNEQFF.

V gene TRBV2 combines with J gene TRBJ1-3, with D uncertain. CDR1 SNHLY and CDR2 FYNNEI come from the germline V gene. V was trimmed by 9 bases and J by 0 bases, leaving 9 bases between them. CDR3 length: 13 amino acids. The CDR3 is CASLQNSGNTIYF. CDR3 DNA sequence: TGTGCCAGTTTACAGAACTCTGGAAACACCATATATTTT.

The chain is built from TRBV10-3 and TRBJ1-1, with D perhaps matching TRBD1 (6 bases). Germline V gene data show CDR1 as ENHRY and CDR2 as SYGVKD. The V end lost 1 base, the J end lost 10 bases, and 10 bases lay between the germline ends. CDR3 length: 12 amino acids. As DNA, the CDR3 is TGTGCCATCAGTGAGTTAGGAGGGGGAGCTTTCTTT. This codes for CAISELGGGAFF.

V gene TRBV5-4 combines with J gene TRBJ2-7, with D maybe TRBD2 (6 bases). This CDR3 has 16 amino acids. Germline CDR1 reads SGHNT; CDR2 reads YYREEE (reference sequence). V lost 4 bases, J lost 6 bases, and 23 bases lay in between. The CDR3 DNA follows: TGTGCCAGCAGCAGGGAGGAGCGGCCCTCTCTGGGCGAGCAGTACTTC. Protein sequence: CASSREERPSLGEQYF.

The chain employs TRBV6-1 and TRBJ1-1, with D unclear. Germline CDR1 MNHNS, CDR2 SASEGT. Trimming took 7 bases from V and 1 from J, leaving 16 bases between them. The length of the CDR3 is 15 residues. The DNA of the CDR3 is TGTGCCAGCAACTGGTCAGGACGGCCGAACACTGAAGCTTTCTTT. It specifies CASNWSGRPNTEAFF.

V gene TRBV30 combines with J gene TRBJ1-1, with D uncertain. With 1 base removed from V and 0 bases from J, the gap between germline ends came to 6 bases. Germline V CDR1 and CDR2: GTSNPN, SVGIG (reference sequence). This CDR3 has 13 residues. CDR3 sequence: CAWSASMNTEAFF. The DNA for the CDR3 is TGTGCCTGGAGTGCCTCAATGAACACTGAAGCTTTCTTT.

This chain links TRBV30 with TRBJ1-1; D is uncertain. Germline lookup yields CDR1 GTSNPN and CDR2 SVGIG (reference sequence). The ends were cut back, 0 bases at V and 5 bases at J, with 16 bases in the middle. This CDR3 is built from 15 residues. CDR3 in DNA: TGTGCCTGGAGTGTTATCCCAACGGGGAAGACTGAAGCTTTCTTT. Its translation: CAWSVIPTGKTEAFF.

The genes are TRBV5-1 and TRBJ1-6, with 7 nucleotides matching TRBD1. CDR1 and CDR2 from the germline V gene are SGHRS and YFSETQ. The V segment lost 4 bases and the J segment 7 bases; nucleotides outside the gene matches: 5. CDR3 length: 14 amino acids. The CDR3 DNA reads as TGCGCCAGCAGCGCGGGACAGTCCAATTCACCCCTCCACTTT. This translates into CASSAGQSNSPLHF.

This chain links TRBV7-2 with TRBJ2-1, with D perhaps TRBD1 or TRBD2 (5 bases each). Germline CDR1 SGHTA, CDR2 FQGNSA. The CDR3 has 17 residues. V lost 0 bases, J lost 4 bases, and 16 bases lay in between. The CDR3 loop is CASSLAIGTRGYNEQFF. Written as DNA, the CDR3 is TGTGCCAGCAGCTTAGCAATAGGGACGAGGGGATACAATGAGCAGTTCTTC.

The gene calls are TRBV6-6 and TRBJ1-5, with a weak D call TRBD1 (5 bases). Germline V gene data show CDR1 as MNHNY and CDR2 as SVGAGI (reference sequence). The CDR3 runs to 15 residues. Trimming removed 0 bases from V and 4 bases from J, with 10 bases in between. The CDR3 coding sequence is TGTGCCAGCAGTTACTCTCAGGGCCTTAATCAGCCCCAGCATTTT. Translating it yields CASSYSQGLNQPQHF.

The genes are TRBV6-5 and TRBJ2-7; D is unresolved. V shed 7 bases and J shed 3 bases, with 16 bases lying between them. Germline-derived CDR1 and CDR2 are MNHEY and SVGAGI. CDR3 length equals 14 residues. DNA for the CDR3: TGTGCCAGCAAAGTACGAACCCAAGTCTACGAGCAGTACTTC. Amino acid sequence: CASKVRTQVYEQYF.

This chain joins TRBV4-3 and TRBJ1-2, with 11 bases identical to TRBD1. From germline, CDR1 is LGHNA and CDR2 YSLEER. V shed 0 bases and J 2 bases; nucleotides not matched to a gene: 14. The CDR3 is made up of 20 amino acids. CDR3 loop: CASSQELWDRGLVENYGYTF. Here the CDR3 DNA reads TGCGCCAGCAGCCAAGAGCTTTGGGACAGGGGGTTAGTTGAGAACTATGGCTACACCTTC.

J is TRBJ2-3 and V is TRBV4-1; TRBD1 agrees at 9 bases. This CDR3 region has 17 residues. Per germline, CDR1 MGHRA and CDR2 YSYEKL. V dropped 3 bases and J dropped 1; count of bases not matched to a gene: 8. For the CDR3, the DNA is TGCGCCAGCAGCCATGGACAGGGGTATTCTGGCACAGATACGCAGTATTTT. Translating it yields CASSHGQGYSGTDTQYF.

The gene calls are TRBV15 and TRBJ2-5; D might be TRBD1 or TRBD2, each matching 5 bases. Per the germline V gene, CDR1 is LNHNV and CDR2 is YYDKDF (reference sequence). Trimming stripped 2 bases from V and 3 bases from J, with 10 bases between. The CDR3 consists of 14 residues. CDR3 loop: CATSRWDPEETQYF. CDR3 sequence (DNA): TGTGCCACCAGCAGATGGGACCCCGAAGAGACCCAGTACTTC. The full variable domain, in which reference TRBV15 and TRBJ2-5 provide the parts outside the CDR3, is DAMVIQNPRYQVTQFGKPVTLSCSQTLNHNVMYWYQQKSSQAPKLLFHYYDKDFNNEADTPDNFQSRRPNTSFCFLDIRSPGLGDTAMYLCATSRWDPEETQYFGPGTRLLVL.

The rearrangement links TRBV5-5 to TRBJ2-3; weak D call: TRBD2 (6 bases). The V gene's germline CDR1 is SGHKS and CDR2 YYEKEE (reference sequence). This CDR3 is 16 amino acids long. V gave up 6 bases and J gave up 0 bases, with 17 bases separating them. The CDR3 loop is CASTPGTAKSTDTQYF. CDR3 sequence (DNA): TGTGCCAGCACCCCCGGGACTGCCAAAAGCACAGATACGCAGTATTTT.

This rearrangement joins TRBV27 to TRBJ2-6, with no clear D. V was cut by 1 base and J by 4 bases, with 8 bases left in between. CDR1 MNHEY and CDR2 SMNVEV come from the germline V gene (reference sequence). CDR3 size: 15 residues. The CDR3 loop reads CASSLLGYGANVLTF. The CDR3, as DNA: TGTGCCAGCAGTTTATTGGGGTACGGGGCCAACGTCCTGACTTTC.

V and J are TRBV11-2 and TRBJ1-3; D unresolved. Germline CDR1 reads SGHAT; CDR2 reads FQNNGV. The CDR3 runs 14 residues. Trimming shortened V by 5 bases and J by 2 bases, and 10 bases separated the two germline ends. The CDR3 DNA is TGTGCCAGCAGCACACCAAAGGCTGGAAACACCATATATTTT. Amino acid sequence: CASSTPKAGNTIYF.